This is a list of T cell receptor beta chains from one sample in a study of T cell responses to AZD1222 COVID-19 vaccine. Only in-frame clones appear in the TCRdb table, and some are missing; sequencing was by immunoSEQ multiplex PCR. The data hold over 130,000 clones, with approximately 87% observed a single time. The sequences come from peripheral blood, collected 28 days after the second AZD1222 dose. The source is an adult who received the AZD1222 COVID-19 vaccine. Both conserved end residues are part of each CDR3. A D gene is named only where the DNA matches it firmly.

v_gene: TRBV5-4
j_gene: TRBJ1-6
d_gene: NA
CDR3nt: TGTGCCAGCAGCTTGGAAATGGGGTTTAATTCACCCCTCCACTTT
CDR3aa: CASSLEMGFNSPLHF

v_gene: TRBV3-1/TRBV3-2
j_gene: TRBJ2-4
d_gene: TRBD2
CDR3nt: TGTGCCAGCAGCCCCCTCGGACTAGCGGGGGGTAAAAACATTCAGTACTTC
CDR3aa: CASSPLGLAGGKNIQYF

v_gene: TRBV6-5
j_gene: TRBJ1-3
d_gene: NA
CDR3nt: TGTGCCAGCAGTTCTGACAGTTACTCTGGAAACACCATATATTTT
CDR3aa: CASSSDSYSGNTIYF

v_gene: TRBV28
j_gene: TRBJ1-1
d_gene: NA
CDR3nt: TGTGCCAGCAGTTTAGTGGGGATGGGAACTGAAGCTTTCTTT
CDR3aa: CASSLVGMGTEAFF

v_gene: TRBV28
j_gene: TRBJ1-1
d_gene: NA
CDR3nt: TGTGCCAGCAGTCCAAACGTCCACACTGAAGCTTTCTTT
CDR3aa: CASSPNVHTEAFF

v_gene: TRBV30
j_gene: TRBJ1-2
d_gene: NA
CDR3nt: TGTGCCTGGACCCCTGGTGAATATGGCTACACCTTC
CDR3aa: CAWTPGEYGYTF

v_gene: TRBV30
j_gene: TRBJ1-2
d_gene: NA
CDR3nt: TGTGCCTGGACGAAGCAGGGATCCTATGGCTACACCTTC
CDR3aa: CAWTKQGSYGYTF

v_gene: TRBV6-1
j_gene: TRBJ1-4
d_gene: NA
CDR3nt: TGTGCCAGCAGTGATCGGAGGGTGGGAGAAAAACTGTTTTTT
CDR3aa: CASSDRRVGEKLFF

v_gene: TRBV7-8
j_gene: TRBJ1-4
d_gene: NA
CDR3nt: TGTGCCAGCAGCTTATTTGCAGGGACTAATGAAAAACTGTTTTTT
CDR3aa: CASSLFAGTNEKLFF

v_gene: TRBV25-1
j_gene: TRBJ1-4
d_gene: TRBD1
CDR3nt: TGTGCCAGCAGTGAATACGAGACAGGGGCCGAAAAACTGTTTTTT
CDR3aa: CASSEYETGAEKLFF

v_gene: TRBV30
j_gene: TRBJ2-2
d_gene: NA
CDR3nt: TGTGCCTGGAGCGCCCTGATAAAGGGGGCCGGGGAGCTGTTTTTT
CDR3aa: CAWSALIKGAGELFF